This T cell receptor (beta chain) was found in a study of blood T cell repertoires in COVID-19. On the study more broadly: Samples taken during acute and convalescent COVID-19 were collected in the United States, Italy and Spain. T cells, B-cell-depleted T cells, or PBMCs supplied cDNA or gDNA.

Original processing notes: Cell counts per sample came from amplifying reference gene primers. Data came from immunoSEQ multiplex PCR; TCRdb stores just in-frame clones and leaves some out. The DNA was the basis for D and trimming; V, J and clone size are from that table. The sample lists about 280,000 clones; around 90% were seen once. CDR3 size: 15 residues. Germline loops: CDR1 SGHAT, CDR2 FQNNGV. Trimming left V 4 bases short and J 0 bases short, with 10 bases between. The sample consisted of peripheral blood. This chain uses TRBV11-2 with TRBJ1-3; D unresolved. This sequence originates from a man between 18 and 29 years old with active or convalescent COVID-19. CDR3 sequence: CASSSMLASGNTIYF. DNA for the CDR3: TGTGCCAGCAGCTCAATGTTAGCCTCTGGAAACACCATATATTTT.